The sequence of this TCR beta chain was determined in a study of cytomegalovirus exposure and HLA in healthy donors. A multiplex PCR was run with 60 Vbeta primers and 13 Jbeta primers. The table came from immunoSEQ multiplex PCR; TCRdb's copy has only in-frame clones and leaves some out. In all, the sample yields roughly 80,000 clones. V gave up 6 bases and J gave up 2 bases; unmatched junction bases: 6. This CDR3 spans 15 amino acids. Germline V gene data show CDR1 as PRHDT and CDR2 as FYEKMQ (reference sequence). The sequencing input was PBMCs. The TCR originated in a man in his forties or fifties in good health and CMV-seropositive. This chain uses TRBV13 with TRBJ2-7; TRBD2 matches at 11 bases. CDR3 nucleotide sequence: TGTGCCAGCAGTTCCGGGACTAGCGGTGCCTACGAGCAGTACTTC. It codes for CASSSGTSGAYEQYF.